These 10 T cell receptor beta chains were sequenced from one sample in a study of blood T cell repertoires in COVID-19. The protocol was immunoSEQ multiplex PCR, while the TCRdb copy is restricted to in-frame clones and leaves out a portion. The repertoire consists of 150,000 to 200,000 clones, with 83% occurring once and the leading ten covering over 6%. Sample: peripheral blood. The receptors shown here come from a woman between 70 and 85 years old with COVID-19, enrolled during active disease.

This rearrangement joins TRBV3-1 (or the pseudogene TRBV3-2) to TRBJ1-2, with D possibly matching TRBD1 (6 bases). Germline V lookup: CDR1 LGHDT, CDR2 YNNKEL (reference sequence). V was pared by 3 bases and J by 5 bases, with 13 bases between. The length of the CDR3 is 14 residues. The CDR3 reads CASSHYGGAYGYTF. The CDR3 DNA sequence: TGTGCCAGCAGCCATTATGGGGGCGCGTATGGCTACACCTTC.

The J gene is TRBJ1-5, the V gene TRBV28; 9 bases map to TRBD1. V was pared by 3 bases and J by 4 bases, with 10 bases of the junction left unmatched. In germline, CDR1 is MDHEN, CDR2 SYDVKM. CDR3 size: 17 residues. Written as DNA, the CDR3 is TGTGCCAGCAGTTTTTCCCGACAGGGGGGCAATAATCAGCCCCAGCATTTT. This sequence encodes CASSFSRQGGNNQPQHF.

The chain employs TRBV3-1 (or the pseudogene TRBV3-2) and TRBJ2-5; tentatively, D is TRBD1 (6 bases). V shed 4 bases and J shed 6 bases, with 18 bases lying between them. This CDR3 spans 15 amino acids. Germline V lookup: CDR1 LGHDT, CDR2 YNNKEL (reference sequence). The DNA for the CDR3 is TGTGCCAGCAGCCTTAGCAGGGGCAACGGGAAGACCCAGTACTTC. It translates to CASSLSRGNGKTQYF.

The chain is built from TRBV28 and TRBJ1-6, with 7 bases aligning to TRBD1. V shed 7 bases, J shed 10 bases, and the junction held 10 bases outside the gene matches. The germline CDR1 and CDR2 sequences are MDHEN and SYDVKM. The CDR3 totals 14 residues. The CDR3 DNA reads as TGTGCCAGCACCGCGACAGGGCTAAGGTCACCCCTCCACTTT. This sequence encodes CASTATGLRSPLHF. Combining the CDR3 with reference TRBV28 and TRBJ1-6 gives the whole variable domain DVKVTQSSRYLVKRTGEKVFLECVQDMDHENMFWYRQDPGLGLRLIYFSYDVKMKEKGDIPEGYSVSREKKERFSLILESASTNQTSMYLCASTATGLRSPLHFGNGTRLTVT.

This chain links TRBV7-2 with TRBJ2-1; D is undetermined. The CDR3 sequence is 13 residues long. Germline CDR1 and CDR2: SGHTA and FQGNSA. V lost 4 bases and J 7 bases, leaving 11 bases between the germline ends. CDR3 sequence: CASSSSYTNEQFF. Here the CDR3 DNA reads TGTGCCAGCAGCTCTTCTTATACTAATGAGCAGTTCTTC.

V gene TRBV25-1 combines with J gene TRBJ2-1, with TRBD2 matching 11 bases. Germline CDR1 reads MGHDK; CDR2 reads SYGVNS. Germline trimming cut 3 bases from V and 4 bases from J; bases unmatched to any gene: 11. The CDR3 has 18 residues. The CDR3 nucleotides are TGTGCCAGCAGTGATAGCGGGAGGGGAAGGGGGACATACAATGAGCAGTTCTTC. This gives the protein CASSDSGRGRGTYNEQFF.

J is TRBJ2-1 and V is TRBV25-1, with 10 nucleotides matching TRBD1. Losses at the gene ends were 4 bases for V and 8 bases for J; bases not matched to a gene: 5. The germline CDR1 and CDR2 sequences are MGHDK and SYGVNS. The CDR3 totals 14 residues. CDR3 amino acids: CASSGDRGGHEQFF. CDR3 DNA sequence: TGTGCCAGCAGTGGGGACAGGGGAGGTCATGAGCAGTTCTTC.

CDR3 bases: TGTGCCAGCAGTCGGACTAGCGGAAGCACAGATACGCAGTATTTT. It specifies CASSRTSGSTDTQYF. This chain joins TRBV7-9 and TRBJ2-3, with 10 bases lining up with TRBD2. The V and J ends lost 6 bases and 0 bases, in that order; junction bases with no gene match: 3. The CDR3 sequence is 15 residues long. Germline V CDR1 and CDR2: SEHNR, FQNEAQ (reference sequence).

The V and J genes are TRBV7-9 and TRBJ1-3; 10 bases fit TRBD1. With V trimmed by 4 bases and J by 2 bases, 11 bases remained unmatched. The CDR3 extends over 18 amino acids. Germline assignment: CDR1 SEHNR and CDR2 FQNEAQ (reference sequence). The CDR3 is CASSSSRGQGYTGNTIYF. Here the CDR3 DNA reads TGTGCCAGCAGCTCCTCCCGGGGACAGGGGTATACTGGAAACACCATATATTTT.

The rearrangement links TRBV5-1 to TRBJ2-1; D might be TRBD2 (5 bases). Trimming stripped 0 bases from V and 1 base from J, with 14 bases between. CDR3 length equals 17 residues. From germline, CDR1 is SGHRS and CDR2 YFSETQ. CDR3 amino acids: CASSLGTRVVSYNEQFF. Written as DNA, the CDR3 is TGCGCCAGCAGCTTGGGAACGAGGGTAGTATCCTACAATGAGCAGTTCTTC.